This T cell receptor beta chain was sequenced for a study of T-cell reconstitution after alpha-beta-depleted transplantation in children. This clonotype was counted ten times or more. As yet, its antigen is unknown. Unique molecular identifiers featured in how the TCRbeta library was prepared. TCRdb re-called the PCR reads with MiXCR, one entry per CDR3 protein. Seen here are nearly 350,000 distinct CDR3 sequences, around 15% observed once, and the top ten hold about 41%. Study-wide findings and caveats: After one year, T-cell counts and TCRbeta diversity mostly came from new T cells.

The sample was PBMCs, mostly from graft donor cells, taken 360 days after TCRalphabeta/CD19-depleted stem cell transplant. The receptor was isolated from a male patient aged 2 to 9 who had a stem cell transplant for acute lymphoblastic leukemia, so the T cells may come from the graft donor.

The CDR3 loop is CASSPGLAHEQFF. The DNA for the CDR3 is TGCGCCAGCAGCCCGGGACTAGCCCATGAGCAGTTCTTC. The chain couples TRBV5-1 to TRBJ2-1, with 9 bases that match TRBD2. The CDR3 has 13 residues. J gave up 8 bases and V 4 bases, and 4 bases lay outside the gene matches. Germline V gene lookup returns CDR1 SGHRS and CDR2 YFSETQ.